Listed here are 13 T cell receptor beta chains from one sample, sequenced in a study of T-cell reconstitution after alpha-beta-depleted transplantation in children. Molecular barcoding with unique molecular identifiers was used for the TCRbeta library. TCRdb reanalysed the PCR reads using MiXCR and keeps one entry per CDR3 protein. Of about 360,000 distinct CDR3 sequences in the sample, 10% to 15% were seen once. Sequenced material: PBMCs, taken from the stem cell graft. All receptors derive from a human donor who donated a stem cell graft to a child with Fanconi anemia.

V is TRBV29-1 and J is TRBJ1-1; D gene ambiguous. V was shortened by 0 bases and J by 1 base, with 3 bases between the two germline ends. The germline V gene has CDR1 SQVTM and CDR2 ANQGSEA. This CDR3 comprises 12 residues. CDR3 loop: CSVEDGNTEAFF. The CDR3 coding sequence is TGCAGCGTTGAAGATGGGAACACTGAAGCTTTCTTT. The full variable domain, rest sourced from reference TRBV29-1 and TRBJ1-1, is SAVISQKPSRDICQRGTSLTIQCQVDSQVTMMFWYRQQPGQSLTLIATANQGSEATYESGFVIDKFPISRPNLTFSTLTVSNMSPEDSSIYLCSVEDGNTEAFFGQGTRLTVV.

The genes are TRBV5-1 and TRBJ2-5, with 7 bases that match TRBD1. In germline, CDR1 is SGHRS, CDR2 YFSETQ. This CDR3 is built from 15 residues. After removal of 3 bases from V and 2 bases from J, the junction contained 7 bases not matched to a gene. The CDR3 DNA follows: TGCGCCAGCAGCTCGGGACAGTCCCCACAAGAGACCCAGTACTTC. Translation gives CASSSGQSPQETQYF.

Many counts were recorded for this clonotype. The chain is built from TRBV7-6 and TRBJ2-1; either TRBD1 or TRBD2 may fit D (5 bases each). Germline V gene data show CDR1 as SGHVS and CDR2 as FNYEAQ. The CDR3 consists of 15 residues. V lost 1 base, J lost 7 bases, and 14 bases lay in between. CDR3 residues: CASSLGPGAGNEQFF. CDR3 in DNA: TGTGCCAGCAGCTTAGGTCCCGGGGCAGGAAATGAGCAGTTCTTC.

The chain is built from TRBV29-1 and TRBJ2-2; 11 nucleotides align to TRBD2. This CDR3 is built from 14 residues. Unmatched junction bases numbered 6, after V lost 7 bases and J lost 5 bases. Germline CDR1 SQVTM, CDR2 ANQGSEA. The CDR3, as DNA: TGCAGCGGTACTAGCGGGGGCCAAACCGGGGAGCTGTTTTTT. It specifies CSGTSGGQTGELFF.

There are a few counts of this clonotype. The DNA of the CDR3 is TGTGCCAGCAGTTTACGGGGACTAGCGTGGAGTGAGCAGTTCTTC. Protein product: CASSLRGLAWSEQFF. This chain connects TRBV12-3 or TRBV12-4 to TRBJ2-1; the match to TRBD2 covers 10 bases. This CDR3 has 15 residues. Trimming cost V 2 bases and J 9 bases; bases outside gene matches: 7.

V usage is TRBV5-1 and J usage is TRBJ1-2; a possible D gene is TRBD1 (5 bases). The ends were cut back, 4 bases at V and 4 bases at J, with 14 bases in the middle. Germline CDR1 and CDR2: SGHRS and YFSETQ. The length of the CDR3 is 14 residues. The CDR3 sequence is CASSRETDTYGYTF. The CDR3 DNA is TGCGCCAGCAGCAGGGAGACAGACACCTATGGCTACACCTTC.

The sample holds a few counts of this clonotype. The chain uses TRBV12-5 and TRBJ2-3; a weak D match, TRBD2 (5 bases). This CDR3 has 17 residues. The V end was cut by 5 bases, the J end by 1 base, with 19 bases between. Germline assignment: CDR1 LGHNT and CDR2 FRNRAP. The CDR3 DNA reads TGTGCTAGTGGTGCCGTCCGGGGTGGAGCCGGCACAGATACGCAGTATTTT. Protein: CASGAVRGGAGTDTQYF.

This chain connects TRBV27 to TRBJ2-5; no firm D call. CDR3 length: 13 residues. The V gene's germline CDR1 is MNHEY and CDR2 SMNVEV (reference sequence). Trimming took 5 bases from V and 6 from J, leaving 13 bases between them. The CDR3 is CASSASDSKTQYF. The DNA for the CDR3 is TGTGCCAGCAGTGCCTCCGACTCCAAGACCCAGTACTTC.

V usage is TRBV5-1 and J usage is TRBJ2-2; no firm D call. V was clipped by 2 bases and J by 6 bases, with 17 bases between them. Germline assignment: CDR1 SGHRS and CDR2 YFSETQ. This CDR3 spans 16 amino acids. Written as DNA, the CDR3 is TGCGCCAGCAGCTTACAAGGCGTCGAGGCCGCCGGGGAGCTGTTTTTT. Protein: CASSLQGVEAAGELFF. The complete variable domain, with remaining parts taken from reference TRBV5-1 and TRBJ2-2, reads KAGVTQTPRYLIKTRGQQVTLSCSPISGHRSVSWYQQTPGQGLQFLFEYFSETQRNKGNFPGRFSGRQFSNSRSEMNVSTLELGDSALYLCASSLQGVEAAGELFFGEGSRLTVL.

This clonotype has ten or more counts. The rearrangement joins TRBV11-2 to TRBJ2-3; D remains unclear. V shed 5 bases and J shed 5 bases, with 5 bases lying between them. The CDR3 spans 11 residues. Germline values: CDR1 SGHAT, CDR2 FQNNGV. The CDR3 reads CASSREDTQYF. In nucleotides, the CDR3 is TGTGCCAGCAGCCGCGAAGATACGCAGTATTTT.

This clonotype was picked up a small number of times. V and J are TRBV27 and TRBJ1-2; 8 nucleotides align to TRBD1. CDR3 size: 12 residues. V shed 9 bases and J 7 bases; nucleotides not matched to a gene: 7. Germline V lookup: CDR1 MNHEY, CDR2 SMNVEV (reference sequence). The CDR3: CASYAGGSGYTF. As DNA, the CDR3 is TGTGCCAGTTACGCAGGGGGCTCTGGCTACACCTTC.

The gene calls are TRBV7-2 and TRBJ2-1, with D uncertain. The CDR3 has 13 residues. Looked up from germline, CDR1 is SGHTA and CDR2 is FQGNSA. V was shortened by 4 bases and J by 5 bases, with 9 bases between the two germline ends. CDR3 nucleotides: TGTGCCAGCAGCTCAATGAGCCACAATGAGCAGTTCTTC. Translation: CASSSMSHNEQFF.

This clonotype was seen repeatedly, ten times or more. The CDR3 here is CASSLVQQETQYF. Here the CDR3 DNA reads TGCGCCAGCAGCTTGGTACAGCAAGAGACCCAGTACTTC. The chain links TRBV5-1 to TRBJ2-5; no definite D call. This CDR3 is 13 amino acids long. V was pared by 0 bases and J by 2 bases, with 5 bases between. Germline V CDR1 and CDR2: SGHRS, YFSETQ.